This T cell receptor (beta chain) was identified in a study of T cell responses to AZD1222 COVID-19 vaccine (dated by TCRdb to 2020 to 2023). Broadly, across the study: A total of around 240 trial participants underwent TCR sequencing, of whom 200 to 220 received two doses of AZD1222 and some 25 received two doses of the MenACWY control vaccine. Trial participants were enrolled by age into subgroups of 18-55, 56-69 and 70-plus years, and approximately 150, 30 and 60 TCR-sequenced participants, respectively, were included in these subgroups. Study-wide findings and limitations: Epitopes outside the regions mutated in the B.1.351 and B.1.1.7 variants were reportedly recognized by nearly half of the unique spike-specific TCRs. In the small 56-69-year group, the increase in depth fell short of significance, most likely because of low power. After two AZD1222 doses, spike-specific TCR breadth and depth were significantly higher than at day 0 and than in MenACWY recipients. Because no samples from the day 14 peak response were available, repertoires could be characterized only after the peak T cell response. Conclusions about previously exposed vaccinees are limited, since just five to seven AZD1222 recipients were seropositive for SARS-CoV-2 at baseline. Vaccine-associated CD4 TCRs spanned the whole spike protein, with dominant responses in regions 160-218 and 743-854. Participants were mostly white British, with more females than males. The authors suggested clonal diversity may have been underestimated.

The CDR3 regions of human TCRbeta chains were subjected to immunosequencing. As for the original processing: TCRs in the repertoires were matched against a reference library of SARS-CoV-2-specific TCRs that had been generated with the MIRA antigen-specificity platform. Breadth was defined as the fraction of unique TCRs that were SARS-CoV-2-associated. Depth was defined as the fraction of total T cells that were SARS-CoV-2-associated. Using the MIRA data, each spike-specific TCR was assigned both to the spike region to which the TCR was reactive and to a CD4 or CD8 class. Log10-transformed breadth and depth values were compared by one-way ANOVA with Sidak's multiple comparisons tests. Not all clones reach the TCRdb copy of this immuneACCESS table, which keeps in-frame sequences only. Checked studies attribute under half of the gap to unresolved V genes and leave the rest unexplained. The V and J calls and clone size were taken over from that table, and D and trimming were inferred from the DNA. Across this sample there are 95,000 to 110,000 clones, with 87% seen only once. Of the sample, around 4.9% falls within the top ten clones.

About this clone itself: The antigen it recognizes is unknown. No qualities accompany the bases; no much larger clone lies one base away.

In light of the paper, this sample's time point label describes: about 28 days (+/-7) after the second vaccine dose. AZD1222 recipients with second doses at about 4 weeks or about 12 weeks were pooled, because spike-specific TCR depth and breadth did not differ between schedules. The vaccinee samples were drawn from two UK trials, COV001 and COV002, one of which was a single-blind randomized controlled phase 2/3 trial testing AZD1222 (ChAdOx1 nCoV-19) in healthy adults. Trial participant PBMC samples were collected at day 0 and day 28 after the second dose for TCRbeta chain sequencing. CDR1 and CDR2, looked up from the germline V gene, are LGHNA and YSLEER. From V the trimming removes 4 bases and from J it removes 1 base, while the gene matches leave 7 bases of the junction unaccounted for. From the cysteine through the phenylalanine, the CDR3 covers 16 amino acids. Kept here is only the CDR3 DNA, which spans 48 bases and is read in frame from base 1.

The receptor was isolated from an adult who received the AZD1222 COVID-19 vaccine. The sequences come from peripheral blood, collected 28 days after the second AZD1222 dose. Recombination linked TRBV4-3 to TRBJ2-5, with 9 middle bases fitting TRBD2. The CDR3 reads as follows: CASSLGASGAQETQYF. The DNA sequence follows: TGCGCCAGCAGCCTGGGGGCTAGCGGGGCCCAAGAGACCCAGTACTTC.